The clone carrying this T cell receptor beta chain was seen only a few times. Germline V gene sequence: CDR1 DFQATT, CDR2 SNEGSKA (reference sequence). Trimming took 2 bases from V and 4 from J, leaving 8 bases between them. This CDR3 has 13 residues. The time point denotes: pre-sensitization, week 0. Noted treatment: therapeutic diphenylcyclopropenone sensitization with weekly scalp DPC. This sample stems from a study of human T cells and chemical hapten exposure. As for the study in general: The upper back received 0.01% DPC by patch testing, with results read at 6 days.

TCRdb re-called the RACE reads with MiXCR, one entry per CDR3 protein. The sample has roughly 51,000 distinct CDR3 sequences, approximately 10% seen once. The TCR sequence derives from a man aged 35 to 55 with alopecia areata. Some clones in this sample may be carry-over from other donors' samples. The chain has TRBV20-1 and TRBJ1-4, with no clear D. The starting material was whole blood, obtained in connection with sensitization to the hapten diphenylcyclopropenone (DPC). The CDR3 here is CSARLTINEKLFF. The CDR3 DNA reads TGCAGTGCTAGATTGACTATTAATGAAAAACTGTTTTTT.